A selection of T cell receptor beta chains follows, all from one sample in a study of cytomegalovirus exposure and HLA in healthy donors. Method: immunoSEQ multiplex PCR; TCRdb's copy keeps in-frame clones and lacks some. This table has 100,000 to 150,000 clones, 82% appearing once. What was sequenced was PBMCs. Receptors originate from a boy aged 2-15 years in good health and CMV-seronegative. Each CDR3 is given with its conserved first and last residue. D genes are given only for firm matches.

d_call	v_call	j_call	cdr3_nt	cdr3_aa
TRBD1	TRBV7-9	TRBJ2-3	TGTTCCAGCAGCTTAGGGACAGGGCACACAGATACGCAGTATTTT	CSSSLGTGHTDTQYF
.	TRBV7-2	TRBJ2-3	TGTGCCAGCAGCCCCCCTCGAGATACGCAGTATTTT	CASSPPRDTQYF
TRBD2	TRBV25-1	TRBJ2-5	TGTGCCAGCAGTCATGGGGGGACTACCTCATATCAAGAGACCCAGTACTTC	CASSHGGTTSYQETQYF
TRBD1	TRBV6-4	TRBJ1-1	TGTGCCAGCAGTAGGGACAGTATAATGAACACTGAAGCTTTCTTT	CASSRDSIMNTEAFF
.	TRBV9	TRBJ2-2	TGTGCCAGCAGCGTAGGAGGGCAGTACACCGGGGAGCTGTTTTTT	CASSVGGQYTGELFF
.	TRBV11-1	TRBJ1-1	TGTGCCAGCAGCTTAGAAGGCGGGACTGAAGCTTTCTTT	CASSLEGGTEAFF
.	TRBV5-1	TRBJ2-3	TGCGCCAGCAGCCAGAAGACACAGGGACCGACAGATACGCAGTATTTT	CASSQKTQGPTDTQYF
.	TRBV19	TRBJ1-6	TGTGCCAGTAGACAGGGCGAGAATTCACCCCTCCACTTT	CASRQGENSPLHF
.	TRBV27	TRBJ1-2	TGTGCCAGCAGACCCGACAGATCCTATGGCTACACCTTC	CASRPDRSYGYTF
.	TRBV4-3	TRBJ2-1	TGCGCCAGCAGCCAAGAGAGGGATTCCTACAATGAGCAGTTCTTC	CASSQERDSYNEQFF
.	TRBV5-1	TRBJ2-5	TGCGCCAGCAGCTTCGGTACCCAAGAGACCCAGTACTTC	CASSFGTQETQYF
.	TRBV4-1	TRBJ1-5	TGCGCCAGCAGCCAAGGCGGGGGCGCGTTGGGCAATCAGCCCCAGCATTTT	CASSQGGGALGNQPQHF
TRBD1	TRBV5-1	TRBJ1-4	TGCGCCAGCAGCACGGACAGGGGTAATGAAAAACTGTTTTTT	CASSTDRGNEKLFF
TRBD2	TRBV19	TRBJ2-7	TGTGCCAGTAGTATATCAAGCGGGGGGCCCTACGAGCAGTACTTC	CASSISSGGPYEQYF
TRBD1	TRBV7-9	TRBJ1-1	TGTGCCAGCAGCCCCGGGACAGATGAAGCTTTCTTT	CASSPGTDEAFF
.	TRBV10-3	TRBJ1-1	TGTGCCACCCAAGAGGGCGGATTGAACACTGAAGCTTTCTTT	CATQEGGLNTEAFF
.	TRBV9	TRBJ2-2	TGTGCCAGCAGCGAGACAGGGAACACCGGGGAGCTGTTTTTT	CASSETGNTGELFF
TRBD1	TRBV4-2	TRBJ2-2	TGTGCCAGCAGGGGACAGGAGAATTCCTTAATCGCGAACACCGGGGAGCTGTTTTTT	CASRGQENSLIANTGELFF